The 21 T cell receptor beta chains presented below share a single source sample, sequenced in a study of beta chain features in type 1 diabetes. The investigators reverse transcribed all of the isolated RNA, so they sequenced expressed TCRB transcripts. Sequencing was performed with immunoSEQ multiplex PCR; in TCRdb, only in-frame clones are kept and a portion is missing. The sample holds roughly 330,000 clones; roughly 9.6% are singletons and the top ten take around 0.015%. The specimen was naive CD4+ T cells from blood. Every receptor here comes from a woman in her thirties in good health.

This clone was counted only a few times. V is TRBV7-9 and J is TRBJ2-2, with unresolved D. Trimming cost V 8 bases and J 1 base, with 14 bases left between them. There are 15 residues in the CDR3. Looked up from germline, CDR1 is SEHNR and CDR2 is FQNEAQ (reference sequence). The CDR3, as DNA: TGTGCCAGCTCTATTCCCGTCCAGAACACCGGGGAGCTGTTTTTT. Amino acid sequence: CASSIPVQNTGELFF.

This clone was recorded a few times. Other DNA sequences in the same sample also yield this CDR3. The CDR3 nucleotides are TGTGCCAGCAGCTTAGGGCAGCAAGAGACCCAGTACTTC. Amino acids: CASSLGQQETQYF. The rearrangement uses TRBV11-2 and TRBJ2-5; D gene unclear. Germline V gene data show CDR1 as SGHAT and CDR2 as FQNNGV. Trimming left V 1 base short and J 2 bases short, with 5 bases between. The length of the CDR3 is 13 residues.

This clone was counted a few times. In DNA, the CDR3 is TGTGCCAGCAGTAGGGGACTAGCGGGAGGCACAGATACGCAGTATTTT. Translating it yields CASSRGLAGGTDTQYF. This chain links TRBV7-3 with TRBJ2-3; 14 nucleotides match TRBD2. CDR3 length: 16 residues. From germline, CDR1 is SGHTA and CDR2 FQGTGA. Unmatched junction bases numbered 3, after V lost 6 bases and J lost 1 base.

The rearrangement joins TRBV18 to TRBJ2-2; D ambiguous. CDR3 length: 12 residues. V lost 6 bases and J 3 bases, leaving 5 bases between the germline ends. In germline, CDR1 is KGHSH, CDR2 LQKENI. DNA of the CDR3: TGTGCCAGCTCTCGGGACACCGGGGAGCTGTTTTTT. This gives the protein CASSRDTGELFF. The full variable domain, in which reference TRBV18 and TRBJ2-2 provide the parts outside the CDR3, is NAGVMQNPRHLVRRRGQEARLRCSPMKGHSHVYWYRQLPEEGLKFMVYLQKENIIDESGMPKERFSAEFPKEGPSILRIQQVVRGDSAAYFCASSRDTGELFFGEGSRLTVL.

This rearrangement joins TRBV28 to TRBJ2-5; the match to TRBD2 covers 7 bases. CDR3 length equals 15 residues. Germline lookup yields CDR1 MDHEN and CDR2 SYDVKM. The J segment lost 2 bases and the V segment lost 5 bases, leaving 8 bases of the junction unmatched. The CDR3 loop reads CASSGLAATQETQYF. The CDR3 region has the DNA TGTGCCAGCAGTGGGCTAGCGGCAACTCAAGAGACCCAGTACTTC.

The J gene is TRBJ2-7, the V gene TRBV14, with 8 positions matching TRBD1. This CDR3 region has 15 residues. CDR1 is SGHDN, CDR2 FVKESK, per germline. V was clipped by 1 base and J by 4 bases; unmatched bases: 6. CDR3 loop: CASSQGWTGSYEQYF. Here the CDR3 DNA reads TGTGCCAGCAGCCAAGGTTGGACAGGGTCTTACGAGCAGTACTTC.

This clone occurred a few times. The chain joins TRBV7-3 to TRBJ1-1, with no clear D. With 6 bases removed from V and 3 bases from J, the gap between germline ends came to 11 bases. The length of the CDR3 is 13 residues. CDR1 and CDR2 (germline): SGHTA, FQGTGA. The CDR3 coding sequence is TGTGCCAGCAGATTCGAGCGGGACACTGAAGCTTTCTTT. The encoded protein is CASRFERDTEAFF.

The J gene is TRBJ2-7, the V gene TRBV18; 9 bases fit TRBD1. This CDR3 comprises 15 residues. The V gene's germline CDR1 is KGHSH and CDR2 LQKENI. V trimming: 2 bases; J trimming: 3 bases; junction bases outside the gene matches: 5. The CDR3 spells CASSPGTGSFYEQYF. The CDR3 region has the DNA TGTGCCAGCTCACCAGGGACAGGGTCTTTCTACGAGCAGTACTTC.

The chain recombines TRBV19 with TRBJ2-3; 10 nucleotides match TRBD2. Germline assignment: CDR1 LNHDA and CDR2 SQIVND (reference sequence). The J segment lost 6 bases and the V segment lost 2 bases, leaving 5 bases of the junction unmatched. The CDR3 consists of 15 residues. CDR3 nucleotides: TGTGCCAGTAGTATAAGCGGGAGGGCAGGGGATACGCAGTATTTT. Protein product: CASSISGRAGDTQYF.

This clone was seen only a few times. V is TRBV29-1 and J is TRBJ1-5; 9 bases fit TRBD1. Germline lookup yields CDR1 SQVTM and CDR2 ANQGSEA. The trim removed 4 bases at V and 9 bases at J, leaving 4 bases unmatched. The CDR3 length is 12 residues. CDR3 nucleotide sequence: TGCAGCGTTGCGGGACAGGGATCGCCCCAGCATTTT. Translated, it gives CSVAGQGSPQHF.

On this clone itself: Within the sample, other DNA sequences also encode this same CDR3. The genes are TRBV18 and TRBJ1-1, with 9 bases matching TRBD1. This CDR3 is 14 amino acids long. After removal of 6 bases from V and 1 base from J, the junction contained 3 bases not matched to a gene. In germline, CDR1 is KGHSH, CDR2 LQKENI. The CDR3 is CASSPGQGNTEAFF. In nucleotides, the CDR3 is TGTGCCAGCTCGCCGGGACAGGGGAACACTGAAGCTTTCTTT.

The V and J genes are TRBV7-3 and TRBJ2-3, with 12 bases identical to TRBD2. The germline V gene has CDR1 SGHTA and CDR2 FQGTGA. The CDR3 runs to 13 residues. J gave up 15 bases and V 0 bases, and 4 bases lay outside the gene matches. CDR3 coding DNA: TGTGCCAGCAGCTTAACCGGGACTAGCGGGCCCTATTTT. This gives the protein CASSLTGTSGPYF.

This clone appeared a few times. This chain joins TRBV2 and TRBJ2-5; 14 bases line up with TRBD2. The V gene's germline CDR1 is SNHLY and CDR2 FYNNEI. J lost 5 bases, V lost 6 bases, and 5 bases had no gene match. The CDR3 covers 15 residues. The CDR3 region is CASRTGLAGVETQYF. CDR3 DNA: TGTGCCAGCAGGACGGGACTAGCGGGAGTTGAGACCCAGTACTTC. The full variable domain, rest sourced from reference TRBV2 and TRBJ2-5, is EPEVTQTPSHQVTQMGQEVILRCVPISNHLYFYWYRQILGQKVEFLVSFYNNEISEKSEIFDDQFSVERPDGSNFTLKIRSTKLEDSAMYFCASRTGLAGVETQYFGPGTRLLVL.

The V gene is TRBV2, the J gene TRBJ1-4; 9 bases agree with TRBD1. Germline CDR1 reads SNHLY; CDR2 reads FYNNEI. The CDR3 spans 14 residues. J was trimmed by 7 bases and V by 6 bases; bases with no gene match: 6. CDR3 region: CASSGTGFGEKLFF. The CDR3 DNA reads as TGTGCCAGCAGCGGGACAGGGTTCGGTGAAAAACTGTTTTTT. Drawing the rest from reference TRBV2 and TRBJ1-4, the complete variable domain is EPEVTQTPSHQVTQMGQEVILRCVPISNHLYFYWYRQILGQKVEFLVSFYNNEISEKSEIFDDQFSVERPDGSNFTLKIRSTKLEDSAMYFCASSGTGFGEKLFFGSGTQLSVL.

In its sample, this clone was seen a few times. The V gene is TRBV18, the J gene TRBJ2-7; tentative D call: TRBD1 (5 bases). Germline V gene data show CDR1 as KGHSH and CDR2 as LQKENI. The V end lost 3 bases, the J end lost 5 bases, and 23 bases lay between the germline ends. The CDR3 covers 17 residues. CDR3 amino acids: CASSPSHPRASVDEQYF. Written as DNA, the CDR3 is TGTGCCAGCTCACCCTCCCACCCCAGGGCAAGTGTGGACGAGCAGTACTTC.

In its sample, this clone was seen a few times. The gene calls are TRBV15 and TRBJ2-7; TRBD2 aligns across 8 bases. The CDR3 sequence is 17 residues long. The germline CDR1 and CDR2 sequences are LNHNV and YYDKDF (reference sequence). Unmatched junction bases numbered 14, after V lost 3 bases and J lost 4 bases. CDR3 residues: CATSSPRGGFRSYEQYF. The CDR3 coding sequence is TGTGCCACCAGCAGCCCCCGGGGGGGTTTCAGATCTTACGAGCAGTACTTC.

The V and J genes are TRBV28 and TRBJ2-7, with D possibly matching TRBD2 (6 bases). The CDR3 has 14 residues. The V gene's germline CDR1 is MDHEN and CDR2 SYDVKM. Trimming took off 7 bases at V and 1 base at J, with 14 bases between the two ends. The CDR3 DNA follows: TGTGCCAGCACCTATATGGGAGGATCCTACGAGCAGTACTTC. Its translation: CASTYMGGSYEQYF.

This clone was seen only a few times. The CDR3 bases are TGCAGCGTTCTAACAGGGGGCCAGCAGTACTTC. Its translation is CSVLTGGQQYF. The gene calls are TRBV29-1 and TRBJ2-7, with 9 bases matching TRBD1. The CDR3 spans 11 residues. CDR1 and CDR2 (germline): SQVTM, ANQGSEA. The V segment lost 5 bases and the J segment 8 bases; nucleotides outside the gene matches: 4.

The chain couples TRBV6-6 to TRBJ2-3, with D possibly TRBD1 on 5 matching bases. V was cut by 6 bases and J by 2 bases, with 15 bases left in between. The germline V gene has CDR1 MNHNY and CDR2 SVGAGI (reference sequence). The CDR3 consists of 15 residues. The DNA for the CDR3 is TGTGCCAGCAGGCTCTCAGGGTCCCACACAGATACGCAGTATTTT. Residues: CASRLSGSHTDTQYF.

In DNA form, the CDR3 reads TGCGCCAGCAGCACCCGACTAGCGGGAGGGCAACTTCAGCAGTTCTTC. It yields the protein CASSTRLAGGQLQQFF. The gene calls are TRBV4-3 and TRBJ2-1; 14 bases line up with TRBD2. Germline CDR1 LGHNA, CDR2 YSLEER. V trimming: 5 bases; J trimming: 11 bases; junction bases outside the gene matches: 11. The CDR3 sequence is 16 residues long.

V and J are TRBV5-6 and TRBJ2-3, with 9 bases lining up with TRBD1. V gave up 5 bases and J gave up 2 bases; unmatched junction bases: 6. Germline lookup yields CDR1 SGHDT and CDR2 YYEEEE. The CDR3 loop spans 15 amino acids. The CDR3 protein is CASSSDRGNTDTQYF. CDR3 DNA sequence: TGTGCCAGCAGTTCGGACAGGGGTAACACAGATACGCAGTATTTT.